The rows below give T cell receptor beta chains drawn from one sample of a study of graft-versus-host responses after intestinal transplantation. Sequencing used immunoSEQ multiplex PCR; TCRdb keeps in-frame clones, though not all of them. The sample holds 100,000 to 120,000 clones, around 93% seen once. These receptors are not linked to any known antigen. The material was unstimulated CD8+ T cells sorted from spleen or lymph node cells, obtained before intestinal transplant. These receptors originate from a human donor who received an intestinal transplant. Each CDR3 is given with its conserved first and last residue. D genes are given only for firm matches. A clone size is listed for some rows: how often the clone was seen (once, few, many), or a class if it is expanded.

CDR3aa	CDR3nt	v_gene	abundance	d_gene	j_gene	len
CSVQNPDRGYEQYF	TGCAGCGTTCAAAACCCGGACAGGGGCTACGAGCAGTACTTC	TRBV29-1	-	TRBD1	TRBJ2-7	14
CASSPVSGSTEAFF	TGCGCCAGCAGCCCTGTGTCGGGGAGCACTGAAGCTTTCTTT	TRBV4-1	-	-	TRBJ1-1	14
CASSELTANTEAFF	TGTGCCAGCAGTGAATTGACAGCGAACACTGAAGCTTTCTTT	TRBV6-1	-	-	TRBJ1-1	14
CASSRGILNEQFF	TGTGCCAGCAGCCGCGGGATCCTCAATGAGCAGTTCTTC	TRBV6-5	-	-	TRBJ2-1	13
CASSEHRDQGQKTQYF	TGTGCCAGCAGCGAGCACCGGGACCAAGGACAGAAGACCCAGTACTTC	TRBV9	-	-	TRBJ2-5	16
CASSYWLSGPYNEQFF	TGTGCCAGCAGTTACTGGTTGTCAGGGCCCTACAATGAGCAGTTCTTC	TRBV6-5	-	-	TRBJ2-1	16
CASSFGLAGDNEQFF	TGTGCCAGCAGCTTCGGCCTAGCGGGAGACAATGAGCAGTTCTTC	TRBV7-9	-	TRBD2	TRBJ2-1	15
CASSLWTSGLGEQYF	TGTGCCAGCAGCCTCTGGACTAGCGGGCTTGGGGAGCAGTACTTC	TRBV5-4	-	TRBD2	TRBJ2-7	15
CASFESLTDTQYF	TGTGCCAGCTTCGAGTCCCTCACAGATACGCAGTATTTT	TRBV7-9	-	-	TRBJ2-3	13
CASSEWSGSYNEQFF	TGTGCCAGCAGTGAATGGAGCGGCTCCTACAATGAGCAGTTCTTC	TRBV25-1	-	-	TRBJ2-1	15
CASSLPGQGAGEQFF	TGTGCCAGCAGCTTACCGGGACAGGGGGCTGGCGAGCAGTTCTTC	TRBV7-8	-	TRBD1	TRBJ2-1	15
CASRRTGVIPNEKLFF	TGTGCCAGCAGACGGACAGGGGTCATTCCTAATGAAAAACTGTTTTTT	TRBV2	-	TRBD1	TRBJ1-4	16
CASSLSGGTGELFF	TGTGCCAGCAGCTTGTCCGGCGGGACCGGGGAGCTGTTTTTT	TRBV7-6	-	-	TRBJ2-2	14
CASSGIAGAYEQYF	TGTGCCAGCAGTGGGATAGCGGGAGCCTACGAGCAGTACTTC	TRBV7-9	-	TRBD2	TRBJ2-7	14
CASSLDGATNTEAFF	TGTGCCAGCAGCTTGGATGGAGCAACCAACACTGAAGCTTTCTTT	TRBV5-4	-	-	TRBJ1-1	15
CASSYFAGVGEQYF	TGTGCCAGCAGTTACTTTGCGGGAGTAGGCGAGCAGTACTTC	TRBV6-5	once	TRBD2	TRBJ2-7	14
CASSGRGGNYGYTF	TGTGCCAGTAGTGGCCGAGGGGGGAACTATGGCTACACCTTC	TRBV19	-	-	TRBJ1-2	14
CASSPAGVGTDTQYF	TGCGCCAGCAGCCCAGCGGGAGTGGGCACAGATACGCAGTATTTT	TRBV4-1	-	TRBD2	TRBJ2-3	15
CASSLVGTTSSSIF	TGTGCCAGCAGCTTAGTCGGGACAACTTCATCCTCTATCTTC	TRBV7-9	once	-	TRBJ2-1	14
CASSLRGGGLYEQYF	TGTGCCAGCAGTTTGCGAGGGGGTGGTCTCTACGAGCAGTACTTC	TRBV27	-	-	TRBJ2-7	15
CATSRRGGDRVDEQYF	TGTGCCACCAGCAGGAGGGGTGGGGACAGGGTCGACGAGCAGTACTTC	TRBV15	once	TRBD1	TRBJ2-7	16
CASIPEGSPSQLDEQYF	TGTGCCAGCATTCCAGAGGGGAGCCCGAGTCAACTAGACGAGCAGTACTTC	TRBV2	-	-	TRBJ2-7	17
CASSLDVGGLGGEQYF	TGCGCCAGCAGCTTGGATGTTGGGGGTCTGGGTGGCGAGCAGTACTTC	TRBV5-1	-	-	TRBJ2-7	16